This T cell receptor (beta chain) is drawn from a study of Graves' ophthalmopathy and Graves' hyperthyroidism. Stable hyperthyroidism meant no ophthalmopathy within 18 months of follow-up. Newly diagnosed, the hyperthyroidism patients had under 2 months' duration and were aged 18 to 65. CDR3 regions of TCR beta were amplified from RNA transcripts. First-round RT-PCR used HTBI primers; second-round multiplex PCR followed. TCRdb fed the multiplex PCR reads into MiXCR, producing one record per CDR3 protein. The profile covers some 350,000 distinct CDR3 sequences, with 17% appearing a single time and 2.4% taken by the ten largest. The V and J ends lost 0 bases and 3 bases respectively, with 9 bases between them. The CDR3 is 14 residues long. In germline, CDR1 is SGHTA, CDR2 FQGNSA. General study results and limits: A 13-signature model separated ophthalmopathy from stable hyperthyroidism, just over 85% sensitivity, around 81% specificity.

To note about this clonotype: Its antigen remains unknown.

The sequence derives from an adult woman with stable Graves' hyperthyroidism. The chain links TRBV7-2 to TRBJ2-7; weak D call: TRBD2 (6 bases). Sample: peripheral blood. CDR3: CASSLAASDYEQYF. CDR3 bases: TGTGCCAGCAGCTTAGCGGCTAGCGACTACGAGCAGTACTTC.